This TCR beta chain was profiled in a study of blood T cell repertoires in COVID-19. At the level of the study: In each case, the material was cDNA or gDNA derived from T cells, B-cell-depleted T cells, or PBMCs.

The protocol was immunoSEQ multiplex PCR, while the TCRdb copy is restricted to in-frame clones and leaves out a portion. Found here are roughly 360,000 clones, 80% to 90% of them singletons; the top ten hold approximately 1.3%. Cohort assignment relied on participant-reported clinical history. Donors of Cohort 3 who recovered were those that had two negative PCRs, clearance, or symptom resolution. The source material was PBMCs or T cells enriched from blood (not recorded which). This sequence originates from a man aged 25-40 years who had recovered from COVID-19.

This CDR3 reads CASSVDHGNQPQHF. DNA of the CDR3: TGTGCCAGCAGCGTAGATCATGGCAATCAGCCCCAGCATTTT. This chain uses TRBV9 with TRBJ1-5; the D is unclear. The germline V gene has CDR1 SGDLS and CDR2 YYNGEE. The V end lost 0 bases, the J end lost 2 bases, and 6 bases lay between the germline ends. The CDR3 is 14 residues long.